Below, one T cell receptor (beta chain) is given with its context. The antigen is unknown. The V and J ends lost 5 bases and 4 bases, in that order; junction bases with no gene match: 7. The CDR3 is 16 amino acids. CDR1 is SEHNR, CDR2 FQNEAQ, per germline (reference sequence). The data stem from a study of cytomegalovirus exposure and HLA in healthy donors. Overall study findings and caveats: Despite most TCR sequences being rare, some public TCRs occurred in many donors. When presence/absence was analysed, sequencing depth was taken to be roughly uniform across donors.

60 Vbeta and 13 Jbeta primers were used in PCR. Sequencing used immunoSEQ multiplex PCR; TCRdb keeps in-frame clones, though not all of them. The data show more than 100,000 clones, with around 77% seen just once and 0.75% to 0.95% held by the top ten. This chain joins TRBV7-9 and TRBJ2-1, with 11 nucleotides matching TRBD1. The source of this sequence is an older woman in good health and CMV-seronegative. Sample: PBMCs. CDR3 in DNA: TGTGCCAGCAGCCAGCGGGACAGGGGGAAATACAATGAGCAGTTCTTC. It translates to CASSQRDRGKYNEQFF.